This is a list of T cell receptor beta chains from one sample in a study of naive and memory T cell subsets. TCRdb reprocessed the UMI-ligation and nested PCR reads with MiXCR, giving one entry per CDR3 protein. Among 29,000 or so distinct CDR3 sequences listed, around a tenth were seen once. Sequencing was carried out using effector memory CD4+ T cells from blood. The receptors were sampled from a human donor in good health. Each CDR3 is given with its conserved first and last residue. The D gene is left open where the match is weak.

>TRBV28|.|TRBJ1-6
CASSYNYNSPLHF
>TRBV18|.|TRBJ2-7
CASSTREEQYF
>TRBV28|.|TRBJ1-2
CASANSGNYGYTF
>TRBV29-1|TRBD2|TRBJ2-7
CSVEQGRGIAGDNEQYF
>TRBV28|.|TRBJ1-1
CASRGGRVNTEAFF
>TRBV20-1|TRBD1|TRBJ1-2
CSARMTGPNYGYTF
>TRBV2|.|TRBJ1-5
CASRERTGPGVANQPQHF
>TRBV4-2|.|TRBJ1-4
CASSQGLRDLKNEKLFF
>TRBV6-2/TRBV6-3|.|TRBJ2-5
CASSPGGSRETQYF
>TRBV7-9|TRBD1|TRBJ1-2
CASSLAGQGNYGYTF
>TRBV19|.|TRBJ2-2
CASSIQGDTGELFF
>TRBV18|TRBD1|TRBJ1-1
CASSPQGARTEAFF
>TRBV7-2|.|TRBJ2-5
CASSLEGRALETQYF
>TRBV11-2|TRBD1|TRBJ2-7
CASSTTGGRYEQYF
>TRBV6-2/TRBV6-3|.|TRBJ1-1
CASSYVQNTEAFF
>TRBV10-3|TRBD1|TRBJ1-1
CAIRGQGANTEAFF
>TRBV12-3/TRBV12-4|.|TRBJ1-1
CASTPSGRGTEAFF
>TRBV20-1|.|TRBJ2-7
CSAWDPRGSYEQYF
>TRBV24-1|TRBD1|TRBJ1-2
CATSDWDRRVEAYGYTF
>TRBV7-2|TRBD1|TRBJ1-6
CASSSQGGGVGSPLHF
>TRBV7-2|.|TRBJ2-3
CASSPSRDTDTQYF
>TRBV9|.|TRBJ2-5
CASSLRGQETQYF
>TRBV20-1|.|TRBJ1-5
CSATTGSGPQHF
>TRBV6-2/TRBV6-3|.|TRBJ2-1
CASLERDSRYNEQFF
>TRBV7-9|.|TRBJ2-3
CASSLGSSGERTDTQYF
>TRBV5-6|.|TRBJ1-4
CASSLGQTKLFF
>TRBV7-2|.|TRBJ2-1
CASSLKPGTYNEQFF
>TRBV4-3|TRBD2|TRBJ2-1
CASSQVLGLAGSYNEQFF
>TRBV6-5|TRBD1|TRBJ1-5
CASRQGQLLDQPQHF
>TRBV28|TRBD1|TRBJ1-2
CASSPGTGARPGYTF
>TRBV28|.|TRBJ2-7
CASSFVSYEQYF
>TRBV6-5|TRBD2|TRBJ2-3
CASSGLLAGGLTDTQYF
>TRBV29-1|TRBD2|TRBJ2-2
CSVGVSGGTGELFF
>TRBV7-2|.|TRBJ2-1
CASRAGGNEQFF
>TRBV30|.|TRBJ1-2
CAWSVWGGQTNGYTF
>TRBV27|.|TRBJ2-1
CASSRGSNEQFF
>TRBV10-3|.|TRBJ2-7
CAISDPGYSYEQYF
>TRBV6-5|.|TRBJ1-2
CASSLGGEGFPGWTF
>TRBV4-2|TRBD2|TRBJ2-3
CASSQESLAGGRVDTQYF